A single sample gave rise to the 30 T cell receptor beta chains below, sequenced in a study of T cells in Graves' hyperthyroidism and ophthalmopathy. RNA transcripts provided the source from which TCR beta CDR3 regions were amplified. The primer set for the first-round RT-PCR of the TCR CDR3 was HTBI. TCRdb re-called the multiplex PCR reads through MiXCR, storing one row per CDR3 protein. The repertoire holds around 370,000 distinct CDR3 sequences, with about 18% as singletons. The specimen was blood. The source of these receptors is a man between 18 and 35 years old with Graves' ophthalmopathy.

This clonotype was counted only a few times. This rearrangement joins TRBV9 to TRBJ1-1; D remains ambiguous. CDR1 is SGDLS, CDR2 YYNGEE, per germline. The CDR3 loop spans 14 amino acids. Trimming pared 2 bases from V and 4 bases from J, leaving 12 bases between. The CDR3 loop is CASSVTHRPTEAFF. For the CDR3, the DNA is TGTGCCAGCAGCGTTACACATCGTCCCACTGAAGCTTTCTTT.

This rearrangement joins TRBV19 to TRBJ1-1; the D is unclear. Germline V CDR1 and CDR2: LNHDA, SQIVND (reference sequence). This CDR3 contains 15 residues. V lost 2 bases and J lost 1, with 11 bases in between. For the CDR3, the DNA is TGTGCCAGTAGTATACTGGACGGAGGGAACACTGAAGCTTTCTTT. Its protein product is CASSILDGGNTEAFF.

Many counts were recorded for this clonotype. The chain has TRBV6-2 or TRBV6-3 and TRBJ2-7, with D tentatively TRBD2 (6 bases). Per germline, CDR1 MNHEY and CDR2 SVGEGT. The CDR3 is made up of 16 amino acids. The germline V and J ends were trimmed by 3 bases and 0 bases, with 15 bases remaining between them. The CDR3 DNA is TGTGCCAGCAGTTATGATTGGGGGGTTAGCTCCTACGAGCAGTACTTC. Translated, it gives CASSYDWGVSSYEQYF.

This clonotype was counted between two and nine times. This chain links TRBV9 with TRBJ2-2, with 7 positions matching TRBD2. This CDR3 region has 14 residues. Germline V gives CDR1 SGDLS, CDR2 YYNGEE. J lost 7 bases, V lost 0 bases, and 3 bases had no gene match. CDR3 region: CASSVATGGGELFF. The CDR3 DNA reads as TGTGCCAGCAGCGTAGCTACGGGAGGCGGGGAGCTGTTTTTT.

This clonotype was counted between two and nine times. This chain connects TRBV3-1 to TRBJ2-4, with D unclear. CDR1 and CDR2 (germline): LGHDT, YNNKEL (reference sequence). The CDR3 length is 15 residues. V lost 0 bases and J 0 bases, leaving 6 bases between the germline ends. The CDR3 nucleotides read TGTGCCAGCAGCCAAGATACGGTAGCCAAAAACATTCAGTACTTC. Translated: CASSQDTVAKNIQYF.

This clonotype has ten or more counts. The CDR3 sequence is CASSYPQGPNEQFF. The CDR3 DNA reads as TGTGCCAGCAGTTACCCACAGGGACCCAATGAGCAGTTCTTC. This rearrangement joins TRBV6-2 or TRBV6-3 to TRBJ2-1; D might be TRBD1 (6 bases). Germline-derived CDR1 and CDR2 are MNHEY and SVGEGT. V was pared by 2 bases and J by 6 bases, with 11 bases between. The CDR3 consists of 14 residues.

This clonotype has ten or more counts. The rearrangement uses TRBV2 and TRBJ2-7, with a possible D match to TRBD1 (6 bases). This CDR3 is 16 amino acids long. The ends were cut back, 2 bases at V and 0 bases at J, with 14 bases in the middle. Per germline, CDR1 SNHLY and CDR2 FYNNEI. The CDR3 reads CASSEPRGSSSYEQYF. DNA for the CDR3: TGTGCCAGCAGTGAACCCAGGGGCTCTAGCTCCTACGAGCAGTACTTC.

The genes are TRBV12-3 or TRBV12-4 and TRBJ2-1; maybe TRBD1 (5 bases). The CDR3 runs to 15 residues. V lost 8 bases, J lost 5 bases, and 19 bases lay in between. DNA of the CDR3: TGTGCCAGCTCACCACGCCAGCAAGGGGACAATGAGCAGTTCTTC. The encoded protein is CASSPRQQGDNEQFF.

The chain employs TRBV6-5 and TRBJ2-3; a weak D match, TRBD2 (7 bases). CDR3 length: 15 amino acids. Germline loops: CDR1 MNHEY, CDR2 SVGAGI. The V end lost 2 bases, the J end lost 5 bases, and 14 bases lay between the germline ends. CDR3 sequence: CASSYGGGGGDTQYF. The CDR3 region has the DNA TGTGCCAGCAGTTACGGCGGGGGCGGGGGAGATACGCAGTATTTT.

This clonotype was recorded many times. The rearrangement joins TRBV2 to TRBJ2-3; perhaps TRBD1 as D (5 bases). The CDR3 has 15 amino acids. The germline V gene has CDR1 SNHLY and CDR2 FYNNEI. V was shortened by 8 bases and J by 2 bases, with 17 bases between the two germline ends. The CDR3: CASDDVGRSTDTQYF. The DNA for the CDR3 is TGTGCCAGCGACGATGTGGGGCGGTCCACAGATACGCAGTATTTT.

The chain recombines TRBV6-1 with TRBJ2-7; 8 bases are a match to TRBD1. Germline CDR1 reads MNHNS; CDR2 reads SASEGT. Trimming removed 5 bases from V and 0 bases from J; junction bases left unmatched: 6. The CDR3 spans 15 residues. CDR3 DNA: TGTGCCAGCAGTAGATTGGGACAGGCCTCCTACGAGCAGTACTTC. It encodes CASSRLGQASYEQYF.

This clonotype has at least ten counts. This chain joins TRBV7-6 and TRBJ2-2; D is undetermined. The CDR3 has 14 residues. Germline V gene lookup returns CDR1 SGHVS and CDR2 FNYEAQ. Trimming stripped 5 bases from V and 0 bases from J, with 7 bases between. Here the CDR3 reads CASSPIPNTGELFF. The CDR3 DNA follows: TGTGCCAGCAGCCCAATACCGAACACCGGGGAGCTGTTTTTT.

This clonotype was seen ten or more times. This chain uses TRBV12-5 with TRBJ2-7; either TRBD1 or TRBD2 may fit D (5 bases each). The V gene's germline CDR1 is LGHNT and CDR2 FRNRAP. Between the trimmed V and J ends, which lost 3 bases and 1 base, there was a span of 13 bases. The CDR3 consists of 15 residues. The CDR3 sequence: CASGFPGRTSYEQYF. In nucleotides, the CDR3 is TGTGCTAGTGGTTTCCCGGGACGTACGTCCTACGAGCAGTACTTC.

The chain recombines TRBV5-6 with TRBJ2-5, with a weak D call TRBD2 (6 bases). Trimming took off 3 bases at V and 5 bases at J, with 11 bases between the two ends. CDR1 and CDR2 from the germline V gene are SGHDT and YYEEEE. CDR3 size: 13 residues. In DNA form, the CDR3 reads TGTGCCAGCAGCTGGGGGGTGGGGGAGACCCAGTACTTC. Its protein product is CASSWGVGETQYF.

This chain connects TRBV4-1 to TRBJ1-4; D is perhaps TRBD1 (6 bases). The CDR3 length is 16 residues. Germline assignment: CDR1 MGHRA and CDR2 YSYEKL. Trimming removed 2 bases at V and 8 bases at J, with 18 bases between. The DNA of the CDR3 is TGCGCCAGCAGCCAAATGAGCCCCCGGGGGCACGAAAAACTGTTTTTT. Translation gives CASSQMSPRGHEKLFF.

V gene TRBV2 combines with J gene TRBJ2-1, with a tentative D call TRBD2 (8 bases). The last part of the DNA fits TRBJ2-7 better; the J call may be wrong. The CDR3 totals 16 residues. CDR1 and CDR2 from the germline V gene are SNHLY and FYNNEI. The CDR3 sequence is CASSREGQIFHNEQYF. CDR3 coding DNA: TGTGCCAGCAGTCGGGAGGGACAGATATTCCACAATGAGCAGTACTTC.

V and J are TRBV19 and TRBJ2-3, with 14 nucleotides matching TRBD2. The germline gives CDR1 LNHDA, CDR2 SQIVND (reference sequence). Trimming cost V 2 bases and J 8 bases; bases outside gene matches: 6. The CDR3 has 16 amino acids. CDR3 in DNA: TGTGCCAGTAGTATAACGACTAGCGGGGGGGCGAGTACGCAGTATTTT. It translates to CASSITTSGGASTQYF.

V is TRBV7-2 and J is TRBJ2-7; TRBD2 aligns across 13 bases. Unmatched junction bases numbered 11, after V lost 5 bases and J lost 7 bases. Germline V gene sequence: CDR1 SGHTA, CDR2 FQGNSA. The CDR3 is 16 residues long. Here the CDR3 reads CASSETGTSGDWEQYF. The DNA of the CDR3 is TGTGCCAGCAGCGAAACCGGGACTAGCGGGGACTGGGAGCAGTACTTC.

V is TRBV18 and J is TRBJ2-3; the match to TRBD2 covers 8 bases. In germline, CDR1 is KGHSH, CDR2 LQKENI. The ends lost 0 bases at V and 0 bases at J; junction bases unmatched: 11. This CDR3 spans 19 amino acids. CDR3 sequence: CASSPPRVGGAWSTDTQYF. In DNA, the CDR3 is TGTGCCAGCTCACCACCGCGGGTCGGGGGGGCCTGGAGCACAGATACGCAGTATTTT.

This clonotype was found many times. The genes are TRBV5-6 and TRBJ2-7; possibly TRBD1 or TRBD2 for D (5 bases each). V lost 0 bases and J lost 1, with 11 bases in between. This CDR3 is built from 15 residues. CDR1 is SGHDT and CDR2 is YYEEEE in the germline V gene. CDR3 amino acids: CASSLGRDGSYEQYF. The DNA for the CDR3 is TGTGCCAGCAGCTTGGGTCGGGACGGATCCTACGAGCAGTACTTC.

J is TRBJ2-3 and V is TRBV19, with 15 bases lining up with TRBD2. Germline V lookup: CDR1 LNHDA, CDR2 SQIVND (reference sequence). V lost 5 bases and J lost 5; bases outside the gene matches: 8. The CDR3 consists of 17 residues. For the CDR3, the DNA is TGTGCCAGTAGTCCTTGGACTAGCGGGGGGGACGGAGATACGCAGTATTTT. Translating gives CASSPWTSGGDGDTQYF.

The CDR3: CASSRRGSLGDEQFF. CDR3 DNA: TGCGCCAGCAGCCGGAGGGGGTCCTTAGGCGATGAGCAGTTCTTC. The chain uses TRBV5-1 and TRBJ2-1; D assignment may be TRBD1 or TRBD2 (6 bases each). Germline CDR1 SGHRS, CDR2 YFSETQ. The CDR3 is 15 residues long. Trimming shortened V by 4 bases and J by 8 bases, and 19 bases separated the two germline ends.

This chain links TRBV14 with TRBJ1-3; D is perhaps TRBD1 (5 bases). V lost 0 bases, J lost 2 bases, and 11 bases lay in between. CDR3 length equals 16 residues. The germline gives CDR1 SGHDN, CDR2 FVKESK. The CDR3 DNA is TGTGCCAGCAGCCAAGATCCCCAGGGAACTGGAAACACCATATATTTT. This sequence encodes CASSQDPQGTGNTIYF. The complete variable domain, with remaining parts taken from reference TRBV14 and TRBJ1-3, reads EAGVTQFPSHSVIEKGQTVTLRCDPISGHDNLYWYRRVMGKEIKFLLHFVKESKQDESGMPNNRFLAERTGGTYSTLKVQPAELEDSGVYFCASSQDPQGTGNTIYFGEGSWLTVV.

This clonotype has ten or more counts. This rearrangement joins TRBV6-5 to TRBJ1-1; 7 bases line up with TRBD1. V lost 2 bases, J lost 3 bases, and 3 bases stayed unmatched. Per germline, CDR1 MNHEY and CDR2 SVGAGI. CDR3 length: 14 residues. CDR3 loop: CASSYRDSYTEAFF. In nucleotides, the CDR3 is TGTGCCAGCAGTTACAGGGACAGTTACACTGAAGCTTTCTTT.

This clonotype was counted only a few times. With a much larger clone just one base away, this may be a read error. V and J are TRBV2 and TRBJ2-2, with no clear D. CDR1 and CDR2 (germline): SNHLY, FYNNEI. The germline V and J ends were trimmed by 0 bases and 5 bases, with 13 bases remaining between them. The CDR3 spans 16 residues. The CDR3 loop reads CASSEAERAWTGELFF. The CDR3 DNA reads TGTGCCAGCAGTGAAGCGGAAAGGGCGTGGACCGGGGAGCTGTTTTTT.

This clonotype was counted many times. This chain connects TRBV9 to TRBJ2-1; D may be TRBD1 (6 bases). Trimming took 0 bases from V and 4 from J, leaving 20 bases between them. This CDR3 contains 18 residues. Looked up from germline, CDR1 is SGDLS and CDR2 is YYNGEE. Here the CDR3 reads CASSVGYRARGQYNEQFF. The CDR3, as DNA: TGTGCCAGCAGCGTAGGCTACCGTGCCAGGGGCCAATACAATGAGCAGTTCTTC.

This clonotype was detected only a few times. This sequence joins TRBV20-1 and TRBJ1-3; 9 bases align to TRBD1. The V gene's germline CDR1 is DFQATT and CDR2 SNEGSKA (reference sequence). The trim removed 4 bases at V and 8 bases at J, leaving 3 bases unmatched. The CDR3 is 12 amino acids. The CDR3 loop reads CSANRGLDTIYF. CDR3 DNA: TGCAGTGCTAACAGGGGGCTAGACACCATATATTTT.

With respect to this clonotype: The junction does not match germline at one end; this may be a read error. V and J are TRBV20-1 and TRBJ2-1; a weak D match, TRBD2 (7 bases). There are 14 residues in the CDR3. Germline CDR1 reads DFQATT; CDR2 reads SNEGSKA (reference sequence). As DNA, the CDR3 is TGCAGTGCTAGTTCGGGGGGCTCCTACAATGAGCAGTCCTTC. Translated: CSASSGGSYNEQSF.

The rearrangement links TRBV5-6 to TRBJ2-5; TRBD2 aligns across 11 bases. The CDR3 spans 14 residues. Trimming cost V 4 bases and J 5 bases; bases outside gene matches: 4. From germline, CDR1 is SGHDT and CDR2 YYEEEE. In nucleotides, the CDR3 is TGTGCCAGCAGCCCGACTAGCGGGGCCGAGACCCAGTACTTC. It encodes CASSPTSGAETQYF.

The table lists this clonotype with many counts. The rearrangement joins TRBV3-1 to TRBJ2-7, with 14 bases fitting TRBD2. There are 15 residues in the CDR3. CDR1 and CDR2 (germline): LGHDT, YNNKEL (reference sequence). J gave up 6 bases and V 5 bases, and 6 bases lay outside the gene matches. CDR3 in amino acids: CASSSRLAGGIEQYF. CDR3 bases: TGTGCCAGCAGCTCCCGACTAGCGGGGGGGATCGAGCAGTACTTC.